These 8 T cell receptor beta chains share one sample of origin, sequenced in a study of T cell repertoires in aging, cancer and after chemotherapy. Multiplex touch-down PCR with TRB-A/B primers amplified rearranged V-D-J TRB sequences. From the multiplex PCR reads, TCRdb called clonotypes with MiXCR, one entry per CDR3 protein. Counted here are about 6,400 distinct CDR3 sequences, about 19% occurring once; the ten biggest clones make up just over 2.5%. TCR beta rearrangements were amplified from peripheral blood genomic DNA. Material for sequencing was blood. The receptors were gathered from a human donor with a blood cancer.

V is TRBV20-1 and J is TRBJ1-2, with TRBD1 matching 8 bases. In germline, CDR1 is DFQATT, CDR2 SNEGSKA (reference sequence). V trimming: 0 bases; J trimming: 6 bases; junction bases outside the gene matches: 9. The CDR3 is 15 residues long. The CDR3: CSAREGGDRRHGYTF. The CDR3 DNA reads as TGCAGTGCTAGAGAGGGCGGGGACAGGAGGCATGGCTACACCTTC.

By its share, this clonotype is medium-sized (0.01 to 0.1%). V gene TRBV7-2 combines with J gene TRBJ2-1; 14 bases map to TRBD2. V shed 6 bases and J 10 bases; nucleotides not matched to a gene: 8. The CDR3 runs 15 residues. Germline CDR1 reads SGHTA; CDR2 reads FQGNSA. The CDR3 nucleotides are TGTGCCAGCAGGGTGGGACTAGCGGGAGAAACCGAGCAGTTCTTC. Amino acid sequence: CASRVGLAGETEQFF.

The chain couples TRBV10-3 to TRBJ2-7, with 10 bases lining up with TRBD1. The CDR3 contains 13 residues. Losses at the gene ends were 8 bases for V and 5 bases for J; bases not matched to a gene: 6. The V gene's germline CDR1 is ENHRY and CDR2 SYGVKD. The CDR3 sequence: CAIRGTGVDEQYF. The CDR3 nucleotides are TGTGCCATCCGTGGGACAGGGGTGGACGAGCAGTACTTC.

This chain uses TRBV6-1 with TRBJ2-7, with TRBD1 identical over 11 bases. The CDR3 runs 15 residues. In germline, CDR1 is MNHNS, CDR2 SASEGT. The ends lost 2 bases at V and 3 bases at J; junction bases unmatched: 3. The chain's CDR3 is CASSEFGTGGYEQYF. CDR3 DNA: TGTGCCAGCAGTGAATTCGGGACAGGGGGCTACGAGCAGTACTTC.

This clonotype has only a few counts. The V gene is TRBV20-1, the J gene TRBJ2-3; 11 nucleotides align to TRBD2. The CDR3 has 18 amino acids. The V and J ends lost 3 bases and 2 bases, in that order; junction bases with no gene match: 13. CDR1 and CDR2 (germline): DFQATT, SNEGSKA (reference sequence). DNA of the CDR3: TGCAGTGCTAGCCAACTAGCGGGAGTCGGGGGAGACACAGATACGCAGTATTTT. Translation gives CSASQLAGVGGDTDTQYF.

This clonotype ranks as medium-sized. The chain couples TRBV6-6 to TRBJ2-5, with D possibly TRBD2 on 6 matching bases. Germline V CDR1 and CDR2: MNHNY, SVGAGI (reference sequence). This CDR3 comprises 13 residues. Trimming shortened V by 6 bases and J by 2 bases, and 10 bases separated the two germline ends. CDR3 region: CASSRGFQETQYF. Here the CDR3 DNA reads TGTGCCAGCAGCCGGGGGTTTCAAGAGACCCAGTACTTC.

Notes on this clonotype: A much larger clone lies one base from this, so it may be a read error. The chain joins TRBV10-2 to TRBJ2-3, with 13 nucleotides matching TRBD2. The V gene's germline CDR1 is WSHSY and CDR2 SAAADI. This CDR3 spans 16 amino acids. The CDR3 loop reads CASSPGLAGRSYTQNF. CDR3 DNA: TGCGCCAGCAGTCCGGGACTAGCGGGGCGATCATATACGCAGAATTTT.

The gene calls are TRBV5-5 and TRBJ2-7, with D uncertain. There are 13 residues in the CDR3. Trimming shortened V by 3 bases and J by 0 bases, and 7 bases separated the two germline ends. From germline, CDR1 is SGHKS and CDR2 YYEKEE (reference sequence). CDR3 nucleotides: TGTGCCAGCAGCTATCTGAGCTCCTACGAGCAGTACTTC. It yields the protein CASSYLSSYEQYF. Full variable domain (rest looked up from reference TRBV5-5 and TRBJ2-7): DAGVTQSPTHLIKTRGQQVTLRCSPISGHKSVSWYQQVLGQGPQFIFQYYEKEERGRGNFPDRFSARQFPNYSSELNVNALLLGDSALYLCASSYLSSYEQYFGPGTRLTVT.